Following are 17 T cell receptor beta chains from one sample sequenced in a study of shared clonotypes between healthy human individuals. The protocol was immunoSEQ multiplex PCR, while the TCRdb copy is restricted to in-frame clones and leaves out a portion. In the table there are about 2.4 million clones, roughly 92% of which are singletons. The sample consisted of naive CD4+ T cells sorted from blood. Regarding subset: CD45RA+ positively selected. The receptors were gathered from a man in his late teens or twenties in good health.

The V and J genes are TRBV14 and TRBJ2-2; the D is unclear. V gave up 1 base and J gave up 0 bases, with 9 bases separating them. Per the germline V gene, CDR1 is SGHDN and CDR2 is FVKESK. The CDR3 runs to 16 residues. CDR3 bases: TGTGCCAGCAGCCAAGTCACCCCTTCGAACACCGGGGAGCTGTTTTTT. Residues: CASSQVTPSNTGELFF.

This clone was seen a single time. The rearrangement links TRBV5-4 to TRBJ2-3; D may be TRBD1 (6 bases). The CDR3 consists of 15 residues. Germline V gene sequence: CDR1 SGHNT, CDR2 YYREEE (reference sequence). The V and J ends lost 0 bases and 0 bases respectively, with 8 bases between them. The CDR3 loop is CASSLEGVSTDTQYF. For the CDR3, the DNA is TGTGCCAGCAGCTTGGAGGGGGTAAGCACAGATACGCAGTATTTT. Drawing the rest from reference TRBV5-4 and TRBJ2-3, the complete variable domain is ETGVTQSPTHLIKTRGQQVTLRCSSQSGHNTVSWYQQALGQGPQFIFQYYREEENGRGNFPPRFSGLQFPNYSSELNVNALELDDSALYLCASSLEGVSTDTQYFGPGTRLTVL.

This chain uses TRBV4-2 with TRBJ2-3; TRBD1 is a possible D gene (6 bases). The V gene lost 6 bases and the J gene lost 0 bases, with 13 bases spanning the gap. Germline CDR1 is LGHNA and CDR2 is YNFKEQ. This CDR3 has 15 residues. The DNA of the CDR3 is TGTGCCAGCAGATCTGAAGGGGGAAGCACAGATACGCAGTATTTT. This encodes CASRSEGGSTDTQYF.

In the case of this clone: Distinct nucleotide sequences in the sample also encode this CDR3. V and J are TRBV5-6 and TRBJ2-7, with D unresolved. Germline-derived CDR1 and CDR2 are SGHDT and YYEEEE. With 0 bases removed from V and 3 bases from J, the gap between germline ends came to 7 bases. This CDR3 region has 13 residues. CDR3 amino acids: CASSLGQYYEQYF. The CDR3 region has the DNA TGTGCCAGCAGCTTGGGGCAGTACTACGAGCAGTACTTC.

CDR3 residues: CASSAGGLRTDTQYF. The CDR3 region has the DNA TGTGCCAGCAGTGCGGGGGGCTTAAGAACAGATACGCAGTATTTT. The rearrangement joins TRBV28 to TRBJ2-3, with 8 positions matching TRBD2. This CDR3 comprises 15 residues. V lost 5 bases, J lost 3 bases, and 7 bases stayed unmatched. Looked up from germline, CDR1 is MDHEN and CDR2 is SYDVKM.

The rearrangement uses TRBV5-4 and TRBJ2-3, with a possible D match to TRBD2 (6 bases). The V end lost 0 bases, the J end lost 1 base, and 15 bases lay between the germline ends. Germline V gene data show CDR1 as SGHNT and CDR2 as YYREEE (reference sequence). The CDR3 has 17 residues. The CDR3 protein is CASSLARGGEGTDTQYF. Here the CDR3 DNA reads TGTGCCAGCAGCTTGGCGAGGGGTGGGGAGGGCACAGATACGCAGTATTTT.

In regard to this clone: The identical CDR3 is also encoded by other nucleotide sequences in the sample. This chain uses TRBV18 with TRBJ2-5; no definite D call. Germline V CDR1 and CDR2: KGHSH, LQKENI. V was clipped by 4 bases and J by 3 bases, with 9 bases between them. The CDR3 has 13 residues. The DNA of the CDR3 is TGTGCCAGCTCACAAGGGATCGAAGAGACCCAGTACTTC. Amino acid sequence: CASSQGIEETQYF. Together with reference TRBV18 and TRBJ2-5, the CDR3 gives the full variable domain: NAGVMQNPRHLVRRRGQEARLRCSPMKGHSHVYWYRQLPEEGLKFMVYLQKENIIDESGMPKERFSAEFPKEGPSILRIQQVVRGDSAAYFCASSQGIEETQYFGPGTRLLVL.

CDR3 DNA sequence: TGTGCCAGCAGCCCGACTAGCGGGGGGGTATACGAGCAGTACTTC. Translation gives CASSPTSGGVYEQYF. The rearrangement links TRBV7-2 to TRBJ2-7; 14 nucleotides line up with TRBD2. Germline CDR1 reads SGHTA; CDR2 reads FQGNSA. This CDR3 region has 15 residues. V lost 5 bases to trimming and J lost 4 bases; unmatched junction nucleotides: 4.

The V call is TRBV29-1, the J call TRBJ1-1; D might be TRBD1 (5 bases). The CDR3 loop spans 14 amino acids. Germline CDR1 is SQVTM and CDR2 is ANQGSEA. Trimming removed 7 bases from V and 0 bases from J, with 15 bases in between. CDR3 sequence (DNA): TGCAGCGGCTCCGGGACGGCTATGAACACTGAAGCTTTCTTT. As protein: CSGSGTAMNTEAFF.

CDR3 protein: CSASHRGEQFF. CDR3 DNA sequence: TGCAGTGCTTCCCACAGGGGGGAGCAGTTCTTC. This sequence joins TRBV20-1 and TRBJ2-1; 8 bases map to TRBD1. CDR1 is DFQATT and CDR2 is SNEGSKA in the germline V gene (reference sequence). The CDR3 has 11 residues. V was pared by 5 bases and J by 10 bases, with 4 bases of the junction left unmatched.

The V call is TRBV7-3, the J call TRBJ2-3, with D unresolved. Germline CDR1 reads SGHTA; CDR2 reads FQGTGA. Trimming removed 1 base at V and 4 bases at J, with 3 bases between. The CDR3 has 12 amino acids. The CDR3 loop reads CASSLMADTQYF. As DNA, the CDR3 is TGTGCCAGCAGCTTAATGGCAGATACGCAGTATTTT.

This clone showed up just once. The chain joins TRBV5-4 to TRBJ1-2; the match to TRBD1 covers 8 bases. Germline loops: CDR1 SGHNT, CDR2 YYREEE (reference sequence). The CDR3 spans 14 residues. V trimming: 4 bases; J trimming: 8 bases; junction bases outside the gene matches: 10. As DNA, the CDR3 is TGTGCCAGCAGCCTCACTCTGACAGGGGTAGGCTACACCTTC. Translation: CASSLTLTGVGYTF.

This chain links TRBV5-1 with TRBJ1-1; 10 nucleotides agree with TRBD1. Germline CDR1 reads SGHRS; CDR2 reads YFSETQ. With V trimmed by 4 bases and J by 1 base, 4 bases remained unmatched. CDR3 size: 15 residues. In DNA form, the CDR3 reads TGCGCCAGCAGCGGGGACAGGGGTCAGAACACTGAAGCTTTCTTT. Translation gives CASSGDRGQNTEAFF.

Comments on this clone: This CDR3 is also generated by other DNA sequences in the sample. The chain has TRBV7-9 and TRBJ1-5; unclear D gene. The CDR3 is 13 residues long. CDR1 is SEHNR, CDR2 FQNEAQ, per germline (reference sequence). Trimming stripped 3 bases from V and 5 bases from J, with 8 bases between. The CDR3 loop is CASSLTGDQPQHF. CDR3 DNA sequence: TGTGCCAGCAGCTTGACGGGAGATCAGCCCCAGCATTTT.

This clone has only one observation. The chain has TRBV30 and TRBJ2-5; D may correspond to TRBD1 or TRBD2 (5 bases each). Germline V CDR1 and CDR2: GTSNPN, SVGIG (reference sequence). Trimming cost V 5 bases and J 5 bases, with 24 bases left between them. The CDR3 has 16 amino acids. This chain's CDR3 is CAWVSPGTRKRETQYF. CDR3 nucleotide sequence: TGTGCCTGGGTCAGCCCGGGGACCCGAAAACGGGAGACCCAGTACTTC. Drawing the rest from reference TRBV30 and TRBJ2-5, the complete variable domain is SQTIHQWPATLVQPVGSPLSLECTVEGTSNPNLYWYRQAAGRGLQLLFYSVGIGQISSEVPQNLSASRPQDRQFILSSKKLLLSDSGFYLCAWVSPGTRKRETQYFGPGTRLLVL.

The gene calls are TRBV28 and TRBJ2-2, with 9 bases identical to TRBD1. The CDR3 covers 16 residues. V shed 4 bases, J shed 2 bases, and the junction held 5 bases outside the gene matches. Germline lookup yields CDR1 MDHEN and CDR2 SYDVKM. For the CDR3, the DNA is TGTGCCAGCAGTTCACAGGGGGCAGGCAACACCGGGGAGCTGTTTTTT. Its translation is CASSSQGAGNTGELFF. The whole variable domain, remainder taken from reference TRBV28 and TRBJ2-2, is DVKVTQSSRYLVKRTGEKVFLECVQDMDHENMFWYRQDPGLGLRLIYFSYDVKMKEKGDIPEGYSVSREKKERFSLILESASTNQTSMYLCASSSQGAGNTGELFFGEGSRLTVL.

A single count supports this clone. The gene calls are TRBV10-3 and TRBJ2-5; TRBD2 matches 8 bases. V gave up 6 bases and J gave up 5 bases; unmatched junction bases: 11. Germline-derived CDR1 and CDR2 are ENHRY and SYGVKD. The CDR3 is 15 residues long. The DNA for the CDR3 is TGTGCCATCAGCCCCGGGGCGGGGGGCTCGGAGACCCAGTACTTC. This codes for CAISPGAGGSETQYF.